The clone carrying this TCR beta chain was observed at least ten times. Its antigen is unidentified. TCRdb re-called the 5' RACE reads through MiXCR, storing one row per CDR3 protein. The table includes fewer than 800,000 distinct CDR3 sequences, around 7.4% detected once. The germline CDR1 and CDR2 sequences are ENHRY and SYGVKD. V lost 4 bases, J lost 0 bases, and 0 bases stayed unmatched. This CDR3 region has 13 residues. These data belong to a study of identical twins. Whole-study results and caveats: Fewer insertions were carried by abundant cord blood beta clonotypes, but none was seen in memory repertoires.

These data also formed part of another study, on yellow fever vaccine responses in identical twins.

V and J are TRBV10-3 and TRBJ2-7; the match to TRBD1 covers 7 bases. The material sequenced was PBMCs. The clonotype comes from a woman between 18 and 29 years old in good health. The CDR3 DNA follows: TGTGCCATCAGTGGACAGGGCTCCTACGAGCAGTACTTC. This gives the protein CAISGQGSYEQYF.